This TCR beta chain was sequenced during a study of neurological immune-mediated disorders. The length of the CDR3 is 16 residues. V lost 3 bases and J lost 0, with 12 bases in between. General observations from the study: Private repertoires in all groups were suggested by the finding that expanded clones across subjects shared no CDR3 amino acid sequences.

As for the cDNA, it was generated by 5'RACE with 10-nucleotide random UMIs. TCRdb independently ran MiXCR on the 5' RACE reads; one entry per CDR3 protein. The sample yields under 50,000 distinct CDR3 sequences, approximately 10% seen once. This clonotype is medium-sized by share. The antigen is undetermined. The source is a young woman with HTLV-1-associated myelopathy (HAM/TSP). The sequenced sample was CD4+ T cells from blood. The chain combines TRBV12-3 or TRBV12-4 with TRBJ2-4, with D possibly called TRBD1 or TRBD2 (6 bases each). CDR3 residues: CASSFAGQLAKNIQYF. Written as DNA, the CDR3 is TGTGCCAGCAGTTTCGCGGGACAACTAGCCAAAAACATTCAGTACTTC.